This record looks at one T cell receptor (beta chain) sequence and its context. Its antigen is currently unknown. This sample stems from a study of Ad26.COV2.S vaccination and SARS-CoV-2 variants. The study's findings and limits: Vaccine and placebo groups showed comparable non-spike TCR breadth. Breadth and depth estimates from TCRs may understate total T cell responses. There was reportedly substantial breadth in spike-specific CD8+ and CD4+ T cell responses after vaccination.

Assay used: immunoSEQ multiplex PCR; TCRdb lists only in-frame clones, some missing. The sample holds more than 300,000 clones, around four fifths seen once. Trimming removed 8 bases from V and 0 bases from J, with 14 bases in between. The CDR3 covers 14 residues. Germline values: CDR1 GTSNPN, CDR2 SVGIG (reference sequence). Regarding treatment: some 20 received Ad26.COV2.S at low or high dose, single or two shots; 5 received placebo; per-sample allocation not given. Material that was analyzed had been drawn on day 63 after the first vaccine or placebo injection. At a Boston site, the person donating was an adult of 18-55 years.

The clonotype comes from a person between 18 and 60 years old who received the Ad26.COV2.S COVID-19 vaccine or a placebo. The source material was peripheral blood, sampled in a trial of Ad26.COV2.S vaccine versus placebo. V is TRBV30 and J is TRBJ1-3, with D hard to call. In DNA, the CDR3 is TGTGCCGGTCAGTGGGAACTCTCTGGAAACACCATATATTTT. It specifies CAGQWELSGNTIYF. The entire variable domain, with the rest obtained from reference TRBV30 and TRBJ1-3, is as follows: SQTIHQWPATLVQPVGSPLSLECTVEGTSNPNLYWYRQAAGRGLQLLFYSVGIGQISSEVPQNLSASRPQDRQFILSSKKLLLSDSGFYLCAGQWELSGNTIYFGEGSWLTVV.